This is a list of T cell receptor beta chains from one sample in a study of technical replicates of blood from several donors. Assay: immunoSEQ multiplex PCR; the TCRdb copy retains only in-frame clones and omits some. The top ten hold 0.3% to 0.45% of the sample, which has about 82,000 clones, around 96% seen once. The specimen sequenced was T cells isolated from PBMCs. The source is a human donor in good health. The CDR3 runs from the conserved cysteine through the conserved F or W. A D gene is named only where the DNA matches it firmly. Only some rows state a clone size, as once, few, many or a class for expanded clones.

TRBJ2-5	NA	TRBV28	NA	TGTGCCAGCAGTTCGGCGGGACGAGAGACCCAGTACTTC	CASSSAGRETQYF
TRBJ2-7	once	TRBV4-2	NA	TGTGCCAGCAGCCAAGATCGGGAGACTAACTACGAGCAGTACTTC	CASSQDRETNYEQYF
TRBJ1-2	NA	TRBV6-5	NA	TGTGCCAGCACCCAGGGAGGATATTATGGCTACACCTTC	CASTQGGYYGYTF
TRBJ2-7	once	TRBV11-3	NA	TGTGCCAGCAGCCGCACTGGGGTGGGGCCCTACGAGCAGTACTTC	CASSRTGVGPYEQYF
TRBJ2-3	NA	TRBV19	TRBD1	TGTGCCAGCACAGACTCGGACAGGGATCCTTACCGCACAGATACGCAGTATTTT	CASTDSDRDPYRTDTQYF
TRBJ1-2	NA	TRBV30	NA	TGTGCCTGGAGTGTGATCGCTACCTATGGCTACACCTTC	CAWSVIATYGYTF
TRBJ1-5	NA	TRBV13	NA	TGTGCCAGCAGCTTAGGGGGGGCTAGTAGCAATCAGCCCCAGCATTTT	CASSLGGASSNQPQHF
TRBJ2-1	NA	TRBV27	TRBD2	TGTGCCAGCAGTGGGGACTACTACAATGAGCAGTTCTTC	CASSGDYYNEQFF
TRBJ2-1	NA	TRBV27	TRBD1	TGTGCCAGCAGTTCGGACAGGTACAATGAGCAGTTCTTC	CASSSDRYNEQFF
TRBJ2-5	NA	TRBV28	NA	TGTGCCAGCAGTTTCGCAGGTAGGATCCAAGAGACCCAGTACTTC	CASSFAGRIQETQYF
TRBJ2-1	NA	TRBV6-5	NA	TGTGCCAGCAGTACAACAGGGAAGGGGTACAATGAGCAGTTCTTC	CASSTTGKGYNEQFF
TRBJ2-1	NA	TRBV9	TRBD2	TGTGCCAGCAGCGTAGTAGGGGAGGGATCTAGCTCCTACAATGAGCAGTTCTTC	CASSVVGEGSSSYNEQFF
TRBJ1-3	NA	TRBV19	TRBD1	TGTGCCAGTAGTAGGACAGGGAAAGCTGGAAACACCATATATTTT	CASSRTGKAGNTIYF
TRBJ2-7	NA	TRBV28	TRBD1	TGTGCCAGCAGTTTCAGGACAGGGGCCGACTACGAGCAGTACTTC	CASSFRTGADYEQYF
TRBJ2-7	NA	TRBV28	NA	TGTGCCAGCAGTTCTACAGGGACGGGAGGCAACGAGCAGTACTTC	CASSSTGTGGNEQYF
TRBJ2-1	NA	TRBV7-3	NA	TGTGCCAGCAGCTCCCTGGGGGGGGGCGCGGAGTTGGATGAGCAGTTCTTC	CASSSLGGGAELDEQFF
TRBJ2-7	NA	TRBV18	NA	TGTGCCAGCTCCCGCCAGACAGGAGCCTACGAGCAGTACTTC	CASSRQTGAYEQYF
TRBJ2-5	NA	TRBV19	TRBD2	TGTGCCAGTAGTCCGGGACTAGCGGCGGAGACCCAGTACTTC	CASSPGLAAETQYF
TRBJ2-3	NA	TRBV5-1	NA	TGCGCCAGCAGCTTGGATAGGACTATTACAGATACGCAGTATTTT	CASSLDRTITDTQYF
TRBJ2-7	NA	TRBV7-9	TRBD1	TGTGCCAGCAGCCTTAGACAGGGCTATTACGAGCAGTACTTC	CASSLRQGYYEQYF